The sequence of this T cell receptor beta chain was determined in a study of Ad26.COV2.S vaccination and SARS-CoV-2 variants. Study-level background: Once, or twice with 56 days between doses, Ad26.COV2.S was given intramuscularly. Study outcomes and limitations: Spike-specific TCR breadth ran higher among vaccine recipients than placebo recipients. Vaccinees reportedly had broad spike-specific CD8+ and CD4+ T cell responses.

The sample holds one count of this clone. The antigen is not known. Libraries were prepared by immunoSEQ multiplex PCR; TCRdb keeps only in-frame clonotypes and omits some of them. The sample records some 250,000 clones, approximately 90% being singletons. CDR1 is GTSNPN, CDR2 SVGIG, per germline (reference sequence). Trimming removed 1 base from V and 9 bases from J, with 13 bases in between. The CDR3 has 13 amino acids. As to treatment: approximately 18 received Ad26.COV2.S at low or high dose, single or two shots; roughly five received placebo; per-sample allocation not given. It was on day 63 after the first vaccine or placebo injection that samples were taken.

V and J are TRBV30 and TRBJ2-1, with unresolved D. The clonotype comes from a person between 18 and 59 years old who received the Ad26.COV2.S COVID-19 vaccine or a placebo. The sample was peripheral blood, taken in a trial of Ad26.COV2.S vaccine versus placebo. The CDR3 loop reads CAWSALPAGEQFF. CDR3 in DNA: TGTGCCTGGAGTGCTCTCCCCGCCGGTGAGCAGTTCTTC.